This T cell receptor (beta chain) was recovered during a study of CD8+CD57+ T cells in acquired aplastic anemia. In the study overall: Average DNA yield from sorted CD4+ and CD8+ cells was about 2.9 ug. Around 10 million reads were obtained on average for healthy donor CD4+ cells. Study outcomes and limitations: Patients did not significantly differ from controls in CD8+ Simpson's diversity. Shared by patients and controls, 25 to 30 CD8+ CDR3s were abundant in patients.

Genomic DNA templated the TCR beta VDJ and CDR3 profiling. Via MiXCR, TCRdb re-called the reads, giving one row per CDR3 protein. The repertoire has approximately 170,000 distinct CDR3 sequences, roughly 56% of them found once; the top ten carry roughly 15%. The germline gives CDR1 DFQATT, CDR2 SNEGSKA (reference sequence). The V end lost 1 base, the J end lost 7 bases, and 5 bases lay between the germline ends. The CDR3 runs 12 residues. Points on this clonotype: Antigen unknown.

The rearrangement joins TRBV20-1 to TRBJ1-6, with unresolved D. The sequencing sample was made of sorted CD4+, CD8+, or CD8+CD57+ T cells (not recorded which) from PBMCs. The sequence derives from a human donor in good health, serving as a control. The CDR3 is CSARGRNSPLHF. The CDR3 nucleotides are TGCAGTGCTAGAGGTCGGAATTCACCCCTCCACTTT.